The TCR beta chain under discussion was sequenced for a study of cytomegalovirus exposure and HLA in healthy donors. As for the study in general: A prior study identified 117 million unique TCR beta sequences from about 180 million T cells.

The study's findings and limits: A few V segments could not be told apart, such as TRBV6-2 and TRBV6-3, and were left out.

60 Vbeta and 13 Jbeta primers were used in PCR. Original processing methods: As a later analysis found, there were about 80 million unique TCR beta chains, of which some 10 million were shared. Libraries were prepared by immunoSEQ multiplex PCR; TCRdb keeps only in-frame clonotypes and omits some of them. V and J calls and clone size are those listed in that table; D and trimming were worked out from the DNA. Of about 120,000 clones in the sample, approximately 76% were seen once. From germline, CDR1 is KGHSH and CDR2 LQKENI. There are 15 residues in the CDR3. V dropped 0 bases and J dropped 7 bases, with 13 bases sitting between them. As regards this clone: Its antigen is not identified.

The chain carries TRBV18 and TRBJ1-3; possible D gene TRBD1, 5 bases. The clonotype was recovered from a man between 60 and 75 years old in good health and CMV-seropositive. Sequencing input: PBMCs. The CDR3 coding sequence is TGTGCCAGCTCACCACCGGGAACTGGGGGGAACACCATATATTTT. Encoded protein: CASSPPGTGGNTIYF. The whole variable domain, filled in from reference TRBV18 and TRBJ1-3, reads NAGVMQNPRHLVRRRGQEARLRCSPMKGHSHVYWYRQLPEEGLKFMVYLQKENIIDESGMPKERFSAEFPKEGPSILRIQQVVRGDSAAYFCASSPPGTGGNTIYFGEGSWLTVV.